This T cell receptor (beta chain) was found in a study of T cell responses to AZD1222 COVID-19 vaccine. This CDR3 comprises 15 residues. Trimming cost V 2 bases and J 7 bases, with 17 bases left between them. The germline V gene encodes CDR1 GTSNPN and CDR2 SVGIG (reference sequence). The data were produced by immunoSEQ multiplex PCR, yet TCRdb's version contains in-frame clones alone and is incomplete. In the table there are approximately 110,000 clones, 65% to 90% of which are singletons. Specimen: peripheral blood, collected on day 0 of AZD1222 vaccination. The chain combines TRBV30 with TRBJ1-4; maybe TRBD1 (6 bases). The clonotype comes from an adult in good health. The CDR3 nucleotides are TGTGCCTGGAGTAAAAGCCCACAGGGCTTTGAAAAACTGTTTTTT. Its protein is CAWSKSPQGFEKLFF.